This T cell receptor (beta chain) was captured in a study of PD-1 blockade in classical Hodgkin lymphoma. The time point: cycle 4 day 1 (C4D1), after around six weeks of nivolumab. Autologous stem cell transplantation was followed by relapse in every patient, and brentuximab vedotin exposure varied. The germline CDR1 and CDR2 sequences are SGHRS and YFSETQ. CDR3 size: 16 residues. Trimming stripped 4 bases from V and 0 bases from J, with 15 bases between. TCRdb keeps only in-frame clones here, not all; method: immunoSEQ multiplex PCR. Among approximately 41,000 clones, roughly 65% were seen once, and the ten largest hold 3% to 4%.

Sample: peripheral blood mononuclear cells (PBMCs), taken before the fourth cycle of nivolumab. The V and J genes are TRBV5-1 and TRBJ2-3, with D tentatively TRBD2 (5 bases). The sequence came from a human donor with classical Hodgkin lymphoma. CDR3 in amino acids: CASSRSPRTSTDTQYF. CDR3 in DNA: TGCGCCAGCAGCAGGTCGCCCAGGACTAGCACAGATACGCAGTATTTT.